A selection of T cell receptor beta chains follows, all from one sample in a study of technical replicates of blood from several donors. Profiling relied on immunoSEQ multiplex PCR, and the TCRdb table lists in-frame clones only, not all of them. The sample lists 65,000 to 95,000 clones; approximately 97% were seen once. Material: T cells isolated from PBMCs. Every receptor here comes from a human donor in good health. The CDR3 runs from the conserved cysteine through the conserved F or W. D genes are given only for firm matches. Some rows mark clone size as missing; the rest say once, few, many or name a class of expanded clone.

>TRBJ1-5|-|-|TRBV4-1
TGCGCCAGCAGCCAAGATAGAGGTCAGCCCCAGCATTTT
CASSQDRGQPQHF
>TRBJ2-7|-|TRBD2|TRBV29-1
TGCAGCGTTCATGTAGCGGGAGGGCCCTCGGGCGAGCAGTACTTC
CSVHVAGGPSGEQYF
>TRBJ2-2|-|TRBD2|TRBV6-1
TGTGCCAGCAGGATAGCGGGAGGGACCGGGGAGCTGTTTTTT
CASRIAGGTGELFF
>TRBJ2-3|-|-|TRBV9
TGTGCCAGCAGCTCCCGGAGGGCAGGGTTTGGGACAGATACGCAGTATTTT
CASSSRRAGFGTDTQYF
>TRBJ2-5|-|TRBD1|TRBV7-8
TGTGCCAGCACCGACAGGGGGCAAGAGACCCAGTACTTC
CASTDRGQETQYF
>TRBJ2-3|-|TRBD2|TRBV9
TGTGCCAGCAGCGTAGCCTCTAGCGGGAGTACGCAGTATTTT
CASSVASSGSTQYF
>TRBJ1-4|-|-|TRBV9
TGTGCCAGCAGCGCCGAGGGTGAAAAACTGTTTTTT
CASSAEGEKLFF
>TRBJ2-1|-|-|TRBV9
TGTGCCAGCAGCTATAAAGGGAGACTAGACTACAATGAGCAGTTCTTC
CASSYKGRLDYNEQFF
>TRBJ2-1|once|-|TRBV7-8
TGTGCCAGCAGCTTAGCTGGACACTCCTACAATGAGCAGTTCTTC
CASSLAGHSYNEQFF
>TRBJ2-7|-|TRBD2|TRBV7-2
TGTGCCAGCAGCTGGGCGGGGGGCACCTACGAGCAGTACTTC
CASSWAGGTYEQYF
>TRBJ2-7|-|-|TRBV5-1
TGCGCCAGCAGCTTGGAGACAGTTTGGTCCTACGAGCAGTACTTC
CASSLETVWSYEQYF
>TRBJ1-6|-|-|TRBV27
TGTGCCAGCAGTTTGGCGGGGGCTAAGTCACCCCTCCACTTT
CASSLAGAKSPLHF
>TRBJ2-7|-|TRBD2|TRBV28
TGTGCCAGCAGTTTATGGCAGGGAGGGTACGAGCAGTACTTC
CASSLWQGGYEQYF
>TRBJ1-6|-|-|TRBV19
TGTGCCAGTGGCACAGGGATACCACCCCTCCACTTT
CASGTGIPPLHF
>TRBJ2-2|-|TRBD2|TRBV5-1
TGCGCCAGCAGCCGGTCGGGACTAGCGGGACTTAACACCGGGGAGCTGTTTTTT
CASSRSGLAGLNTGELFF
>TRBJ1-1|once|-|TRBV5-1
TGCGCCAGCAGCTTGCTGGGTGGGCGAGTTACTGAAGCTTTCTTT
CASSLLGGRVTEAFF
>TRBJ2-7|-|-|TRBV6-5
TGTGCCAGCAGTTTAGCGGTGGCCTACGAGCAGTACTTC
CASSLAVAYEQYF
>TRBJ1-1|-|TRBD1|TRBV5-5
TGTGCCAGCAGCTTGGCCCCGCTCGGAAGGGGGCGAAACACTGAAGCTTTCTTT
CASSLAPLGRGRNTEAFF
>TRBJ2-7|-|-|TRBV7-8
TGTGCCAGCAGCTTAGCGGTGGAGTACGCCAACTACGAGCAGTACTTC
CASSLAVEYANYEQYF
>TRBJ1-2|-|-|TRBV29-1
TGCAGCGTTGAAGCACTGGGCCAAACCCATGTAGACTATGGCTACACCTTC
CSVEALGQTHVDYGYTF
>TRBJ1-1|-|TRBD1|TRBV28
TGTGCCAGCAGGCCGGGACAGCACACTGAAGCTTTCTTT
CASRPGQHTEAFF
>TRBJ2-7|once|TRBD1|TRBV27
TGTGCCAGCAGTTCGGGTCCGGGGACAGGAACCTACGAGCAGTACTTC
CASSSGPGTGTYEQYF
>TRBJ2-7|-|TRBD1|TRBV29-1
TGCAGCGCCACAGGGGGCACCTACGAGCAGTACTTC
CSATGGTYEQYF
>TRBJ2-6|-|-|TRBV6-5
TGTGCCCATGCCTCCGGGGGAGCCAACGTCCTGACTTTC
CAHASGGANVLTF
>TRBJ1-1|-|TRBD1|TRBV7-9
TGTGCCAGCAGCCCCTCTAAAGGACAGGGAGGTACTGAAGCTTTCTTT
CASSPSKGQGGTEAFF
>TRBJ1-2|-|-|TRBV6-6
TGTGCCAGCAGTTACTCTACAGGTTTTGCCGGCTACACCTTC
CASSYSTGFAGYTF
>TRBJ2-7|-|TRBD1|TRBV7-6
TGTGCCAGCAGCTTAGAGGCGGACAGGGACTACGAGCAGTACTTC
CASSLEADRDYEQYF
>TRBJ2-1|once|TRBD1|TRBV6-1
TGTGCCAGCATACCCGGGACAGGGAATATAGAGCAGTTCTTC
CASIPGTGNIEQFF